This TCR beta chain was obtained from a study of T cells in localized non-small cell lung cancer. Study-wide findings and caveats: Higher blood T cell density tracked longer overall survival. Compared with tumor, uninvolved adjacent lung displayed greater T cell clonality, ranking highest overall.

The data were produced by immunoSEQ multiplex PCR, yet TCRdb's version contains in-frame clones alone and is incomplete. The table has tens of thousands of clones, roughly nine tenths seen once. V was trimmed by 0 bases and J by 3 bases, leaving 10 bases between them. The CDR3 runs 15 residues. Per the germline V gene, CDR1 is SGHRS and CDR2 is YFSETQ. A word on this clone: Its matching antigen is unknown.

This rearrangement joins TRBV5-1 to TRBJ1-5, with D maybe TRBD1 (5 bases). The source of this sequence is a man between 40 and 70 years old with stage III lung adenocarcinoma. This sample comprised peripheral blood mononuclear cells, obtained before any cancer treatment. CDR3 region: CASSLEGTSNQPQHF. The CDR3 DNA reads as TGCGCCAGCAGCTTGGAGGGGACCTCCAATCAGCCCCAGCATTTT. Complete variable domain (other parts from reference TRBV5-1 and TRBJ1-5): KAGVTQTPRYLIKTRGQQVTLSCSPISGHRSVSWYQQTPGQGLQFLFEYFSETQRNKGNFPGRFSGRQFSNSRSEMNVSTLELGDSALYLCASSLEGTSNQPQHFGDGTRLSIL.